A selection of T cell receptor beta chains follows, all from one sample in a study of Ad26.COV2.S vaccination and SARS-CoV-2 variants. Profiled with immunoSEQ multiplex PCR; TCRdb holds only in-frame clones, not every one. The repertoire holds hundreds of thousands of clones, with roughly 90% as singletons. Here the sequenced sample was peripheral blood, taken in a trial of Ad26.COV2.S vaccine versus placebo. All receptors come from a person aged 18-60 years who received the Ad26.COV2.S COVID-19 vaccine or a placebo. Both conserved end residues are part of each CDR3. The D gene is left open where the match is weak. The size entry is marked missing in some rows and otherwise reads once, few, many or a size class.

TRBJ1-6	NA	TRBV6-5	NA	TGTGCCAGCAGGGCCGGGACGGGGGATTCACCCCTCCACTTT	CASRAGTGDSPLHF
TRBJ2-5	NA	TRBV19	NA	TGTGCCAGTAGTATATCGGAGACCCAGTACTTC	CASSISETQYF
TRBJ2-1	TRBD2	TRBV7-8	NA	TGTGCCAGCAGCTCACGACGACTAGCGGGAGGGCGGGGTAATGAGCAGTTCTTC	CASSSRRLAGGRGNEQFF
TRBJ2-3	NA	TRBV27	NA	TGTGCCAGCAGTTCCTACCCCGGGCAGGGAGGAACAGATACGCAGTATTTT	CASSSYPGQGGTDTQYF
TRBJ2-1	NA	TRBV9	few	TGTGCCAGCGGAGACAATGAGCAGTTCTTC	CASGDNEQFF
TRBJ2-1	TRBD2	TRBV7-9	NA	TGTGCCAGCAGCCAGGTCCCGGGACTAGTATTCACCTACAATGAGCAGTTCTTC	CASSQVPGLVFTYNEQFF
TRBJ2-2	TRBD1	TRBV3-1/TRBV3-2	NA	TGTGCCAGCAGCCAAGTTAACAGGGGTAGCACCGGGGAGCTGTTTTTT	CASSQVNRGSTGELFF
TRBJ2-3	TRBD2	TRBV10-3	NA	TGTGCCAGCGCCAGTAGCGGGGGGGGGACAGATACGCAGTATTTT	CASASSGGGTDTQYF
TRBJ1-1	NA	TRBV7-9	NA	TGTGCCAGCAGCTTAAACGGTGTTGCAGCTTTCTTT	CASSLNGVAAFF
TRBJ2-7	NA	TRBV27	NA	TGTGCCAGCAGTTTATGGGGAGGGGGAGCCTACGAGCAGTACTTC	CASSLWGGGAYEQYF
TRBJ1-2	NA	TRBV19	NA	TGTGCCAGTAGTATAGCCGACACAGACTATGGCTACACCTTC	CASSIADTDYGYTF
TRBJ2-2	NA	TRBV3-1/TRBV3-2	NA	TGTGCCAGCAGCCAAGAAGACCCCACCACCGGGGAGCTGTTTTTT	CASSQEDPTTGELFF
TRBJ1-5	TRBD1	TRBV7-8	NA	TGTGCCAGCAGCTCAACCGGGACAGGGGATCAGCCCCAGCATTTT	CASSSTGTGDQPQHF
TRBJ2-1	TRBD2	TRBV5-4	NA	TGTGCCAGCAGCTTGGCCCGGGGAGGGGACAATGAGCAGTTCTTC	CASSLARGGDNEQFF
TRBJ2-1	TRBD2	TRBV7-6	NA	TGTGCCAGCAGCTTATCCGGGACTAGCGGGGGGGCGGTATACAATGAGCAGTTCTTC	CASSLSGTSGGAVYNEQFF
TRBJ1-6	TRBD1	TRBV30	NA	TGTGCCTGGAGTGTCCACAGGGGTCATCAAAGCTCCTATAATTCACCCCTCCACTTT	CAWSVHRGHQSSYNSPLHF
TRBJ2-1	TRBD2	TRBV4-3	NA	TGCGCCAGCAGCCACCTGACTAGCGGGGGGAATGAGCAGTTCTTC	CASSHLTSGGNEQFF
TRBJ1-6	NA	TRBV13	NA	TGTGCCAGCAGCTTAAAACCGACTTTAGAGGCCCTCCACTTT	CASSLKPTLEALHF
TRBJ1-5	NA	TRBV7-9	NA	TGTGCCAGCAGCCCGAGGGGCAGCGGCAATCAGCCCCAGCATTTT	CASSPRGSGNQPQHF
TRBJ1-4	TRBD1	TRBV6-5	NA	TGTGCCAGCAGTTACTCTAGGGGGCGCGTAAAACTGTTTTTT	CASSYSRGRVKLFF
TRBJ1-1	NA	TRBV5-1	NA	TGCGCCAGCAGCTTGGGACCTTCGAACACTGAAGCTTTCTTT	CASSLGPSNTEAFF
TRBJ1-2	NA	TRBV19	NA	TGTGCCAGTAGTATAGGGGCGTCTTACTATGGCTACACCTTC	CASSIGASYYGYTF
TRBJ2-5	NA	TRBV19	NA	TGTGCCAGTAGTATAGATCTACTAGCTAAAGAGACCCAGTACTTC	CASSIDLLAKETQYF
TRBJ2-1	NA	TRBV19	once	TGTGCCAGTCGGTCCGGGATCAATGAGCAGTTCTTC	CASRSGINEQFF
TRBJ2-2	NA	TRBV6-6	NA	TGTGCCAGCAGCCTCGACAGAAACACCGGGGAGCTGTTTTTT	CASSLDRNTGELFF
TRBJ2-5	TRBD2	TRBV6-2/TRBV6-3	once	TGTGCCAGCAGTTATAGTCGGAGACTAGCGGGAGAGACCCAGTACTTC	CASSYSRRLAGETQYF
TRBJ2-7	TRBD2	TRBV7-6	NA	TGTGCCAGCAGCTTAGCGGCTAGCGGGGGGCCCTACGAGCAGTACTTC	CASSLAASGGPYEQYF
TRBJ2-1	NA	TRBV6-6	NA	TGTGCCAGCAGTTACTCATCCGGGAATGAGCAGTTCTTC	CASSYSSGNEQFF
TRBJ1-4	TRBD1	TRBV5-1	NA	TGCGCCAGCAGTCTCGACAGGGGAGGTGAAAAACTGTTTTTT	CASSLDRGGEKLFF
TRBJ1-1	NA	TRBV18	NA	TGTGCCAGCTCACCGGGGGAGCGCACTGAAGCTTTCTTT	CASSPGERTEAFF
TRBJ2-3	NA	TRBV18	NA	TGTGCCAGCTCACCAACCTTAACAGATACGCAGTATTTT	CASSPTLTDTQYF
TRBJ1-2	TRBD1	TRBV6-5	NA	TGTGCCAGCAGTTACTCGGGGACAGGGGTTTCGGGCTACACCTTC	CASSYSGTGVSGYTF
TRBJ2-7	NA	TRBV27	NA	TGTGCCAGCGGTCTAACAGCCACCGACTCCTACGAGCAGTACTTC	CASGLTATDSYEQYF
TRBJ1-2	NA	TRBV6-2/TRBV6-3	NA	TGTGCCAGCAGTTATGCAGGGGACTCCTATGGCTACACCTTC	CASSYAGDSYGYTF
TRBJ1-2	TRBD1	TRBV27	NA	TGTGCCAGCAGTGGCCCGGGACAGGGGTATGGCTACACCTTC	CASSGPGQGYGYTF
TRBJ2-2	NA	TRBV28	NA	TGTGCCAGCAGTCCCCACTCGGCCGGGGAGCTGTTTTTT	CASSPHSAGELFF
TRBJ1-5	NA	TRBV6-2/TRBV6-3	NA	TGTGCCAGCAGTTTGGGCAGCGGAAAGCCCCAGCATTTT	CASSLGSGKPQHF